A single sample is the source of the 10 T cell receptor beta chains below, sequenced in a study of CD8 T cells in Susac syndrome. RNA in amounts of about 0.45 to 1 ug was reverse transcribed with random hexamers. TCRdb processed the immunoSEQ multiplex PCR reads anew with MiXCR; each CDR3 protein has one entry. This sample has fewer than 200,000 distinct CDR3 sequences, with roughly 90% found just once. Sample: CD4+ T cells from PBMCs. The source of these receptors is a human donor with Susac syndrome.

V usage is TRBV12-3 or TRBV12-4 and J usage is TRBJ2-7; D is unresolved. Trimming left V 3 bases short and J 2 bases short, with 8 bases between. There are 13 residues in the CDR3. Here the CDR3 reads CASSFERTYEQYF. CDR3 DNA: TGTGCCAGCAGTTTTGAGAGAACCTACGAGCAGTACTTC.

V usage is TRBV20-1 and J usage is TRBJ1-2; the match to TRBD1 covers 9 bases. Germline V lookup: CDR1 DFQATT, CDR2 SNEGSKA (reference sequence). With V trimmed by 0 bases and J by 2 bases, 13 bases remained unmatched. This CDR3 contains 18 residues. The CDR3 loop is CSARDLAWGQGGNYGYTF. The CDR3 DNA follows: TGCAGTGCTAGAGATCTGGCGTGGGGACAGGGAGGGAACTATGGCTACACCTTC.

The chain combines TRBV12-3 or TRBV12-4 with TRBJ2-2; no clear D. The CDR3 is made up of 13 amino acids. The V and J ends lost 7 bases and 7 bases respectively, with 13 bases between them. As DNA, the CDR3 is TGTGCCAGCAACCTGGGTGAGGTCGGGGAGCTGTTTTTT. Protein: CASNLGEVGELFF.

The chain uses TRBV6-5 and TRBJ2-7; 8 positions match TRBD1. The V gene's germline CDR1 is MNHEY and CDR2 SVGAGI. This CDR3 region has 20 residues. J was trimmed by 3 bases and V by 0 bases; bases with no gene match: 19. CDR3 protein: CASSYSINGFAGTGIYEQYF. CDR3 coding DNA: TGTGCCAGCAGTTACTCGATTAACGGGTTCGCCGGGACAGGTATCTACGAGCAGTACTTC.

The CDR3 protein is CVVQGGNQPQHF. The CDR3 bases are TGTGTCGTACAGGGAGGCAATCAGCCCCAGCATTTT. The V call is TRBV6-1, the J call TRBJ1-5, with a possible D match to TRBD1 (6 bases). The CDR3 loop spans 12 amino acids. Germline V gives CDR1 MNHNS, CDR2 SASEGT.

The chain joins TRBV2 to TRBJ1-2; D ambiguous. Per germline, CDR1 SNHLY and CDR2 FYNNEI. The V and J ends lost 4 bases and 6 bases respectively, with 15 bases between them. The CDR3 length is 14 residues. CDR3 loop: CASSVSYSSNGYTF. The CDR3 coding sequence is TGTGCCAGCAGTGTGTCATATTCCTCCAATGGCTACACCTTC. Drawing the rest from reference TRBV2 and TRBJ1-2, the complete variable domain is EPEVTQTPSHQVTQMGQEVILRCVPISNHLYFYWYRQILGQKVEFLVSFYNNEISEKSEIFDDQFSVERPDGSNFTLKIRSTKLEDSAMYFCASSVSYSSNGYTFGSGTRLTVV.

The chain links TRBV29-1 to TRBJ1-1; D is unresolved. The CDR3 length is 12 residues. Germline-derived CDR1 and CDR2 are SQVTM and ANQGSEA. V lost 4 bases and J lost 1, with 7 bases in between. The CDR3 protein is CSVGLGNTEAFF. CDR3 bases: TGCAGCGTTGGTCTGGGGAACACTGAAGCTTTCTTT.

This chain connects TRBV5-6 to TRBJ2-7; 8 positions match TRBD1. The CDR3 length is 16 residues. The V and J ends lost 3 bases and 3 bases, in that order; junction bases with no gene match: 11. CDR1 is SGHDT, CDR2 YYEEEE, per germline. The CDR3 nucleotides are TGTGCCAGCAGCTCGAACCCCGGGACAGGCTACTACGAGCAGTACTTC. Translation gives CASSSNPGTGYYEQYF.

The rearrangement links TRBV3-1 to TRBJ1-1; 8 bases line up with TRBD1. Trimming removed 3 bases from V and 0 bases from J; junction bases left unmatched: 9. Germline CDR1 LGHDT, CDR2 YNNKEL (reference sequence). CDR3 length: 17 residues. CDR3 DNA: TGTGCCAGCAGCCAGAGGGACAGGACCAACATGAACACTGAAGCTTTCTTT. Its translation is CASSQRDRTNMNTEAFF.

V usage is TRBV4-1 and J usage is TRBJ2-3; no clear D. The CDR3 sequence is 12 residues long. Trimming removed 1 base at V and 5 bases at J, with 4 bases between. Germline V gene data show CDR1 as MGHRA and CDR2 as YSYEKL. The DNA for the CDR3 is TGCGCCAGCAGCCAAGCACGAGATACGCAGTATTTT. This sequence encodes CASSQARDTQYF.